Reported below is one T cell receptor (beta chain). Antigen: not known. The source of the sample is a study of cytomegalovirus exposure and HLA in healthy donors. The study ran its PCR with 60 Vbeta and 13 Jbeta primers. TCRdb's table, derived via immunoSEQ multiplex PCR, lists solely in-frame clones and lacks some. The sample contains about 130,000 clones, about four fifths of which appear only once. Notes on the study in general: Cytomegalovirus status was reportedly diagnosed by the classifier with high sensitivity and specificity.

Trimming took off 1 base at V and 0 bases at J, with 7 bases between the two ends. The CDR3 spans 15 residues. V gene TRBV23-1 combines with J gene TRBJ2-1; no clear D gene. TRBV23-1 is assigned to the ORF class and has an uncertain function. The sample comprised PBMCs. This receptor was taken from a woman aged 35 to 49 in good health and CMV-seronegative. The CDR3 reads CASSQYPRSYNEQFF. The CDR3 DNA is TGCGCCAGCAGTCAATACCCGCGCTCCTACAATGAGCAGTTCTTC.